This T cell receptor beta chain appears in the sequencing data of a study of T cell responses to AZD1222 COVID-19 vaccine. Profiled with immunoSEQ multiplex PCR; TCRdb holds only in-frame clones, not every one. The sample comprises fewer than 150,000 clones, about nine tenths of which are singletons, and approximately 9.4% rests with the top ten. CDR1 is LNHDA and CDR2 is SQIVND in the germline V gene (reference sequence). The J segment lost 3 bases and the V segment lost 5 bases, leaving 9 bases of the junction unmatched. This CDR3 is built from 15 residues. The chain recombines TRBV19 with TRBJ1-1, with 7 nucleotides matching TRBD1. The input for sequencing was peripheral blood, taken 28 days after the second AZD1222 dose. The receptor was isolated from an adult who received the AZD1222 COVID-19 vaccine. In DNA form, the CDR3 reads TGTGCCAGTAGTTCCGACAGGGTTGGGGACACTGAAGCTTTCTTT. As protein: CASSSDRVGDTEAFF.